A selection of T cell receptor beta chains follows, all from one sample in a study of identical twins. One entry per CDR3 protein, called by TCRdb with MiXCR from the 5' RACE reads. The table records 600,000 to 850,000 distinct CDR3 sequences, around a sixth of them present only once. The data also belong to a second study, concerning T cells expressing NK-cell markers.

Sequenced material: PBMCs. These receptors were taken from a young woman in good health. CDR3s include the opening cysteine and the closing phenylalanine or tryptophan. The order of the fields is clone size, J gene, D gene, V gene, CDR3 DNA, CDR3 protein. The D gene is left open where the match is weak. Only some rows state a clone size, as once, few, many or a class for expanded clones.

abundance: NA; j_gene: TRBJ1-1; d_gene: NA; v_gene: TRBV20-1; CDR3nt: TGCAGTGCTAGAGCCCCTGGTCGGCGGAACACTGAAGCTTTCTTT; CDR3aa: CSARAPGRRNTEAFF
abundance: NA; j_gene: TRBJ2-5; d_gene: NA; v_gene: TRBV9; CDR3nt: TGTGCCAGCAGCGTAGGCGGGTTCCAAGAGACCCAGTACTTC; CDR3aa: CASSVGGFQETQYF
abundance: many; j_gene: TRBJ1-2; d_gene: NA; v_gene: TRBV3-1; CDR3nt: TGTGCCAGCAGCCGGGAGGGGCACTATGGCTACACCTTC; CDR3aa: CASSREGHYGYTF
abundance: NA; j_gene: TRBJ2-7; d_gene: TRBD2; v_gene: TRBV10-3; CDR3nt: TGTGCCATCAGGGTAGCGGGAGGGACCTACGAGCAGTACTTC; CDR3aa: CAIRVAGGTYEQYF
abundance: NA; j_gene: TRBJ2-1; d_gene: TRBD2; v_gene: TRBV10-3; CDR3nt: TGTGCCATCAGTGAGTCAGGACGGGGGGGATACAATGAGCAGTTCTTC; CDR3aa: CAISESGRGGYNEQFF
abundance: few; j_gene: TRBJ2-7; d_gene: NA; v_gene: TRBV27; CDR3nt: TGTGCCAGCAGCCGATCCGGGACAAAGTCCTACGAGCAGTACTTC; CDR3aa: CASSRSGTKSYEQYF
abundance: few; j_gene: TRBJ2-3; d_gene: NA; v_gene: TRBV9; CDR3nt: TGTGCCAGCAGCGTCGGAGTCGCGGTTGGCACAGATACGCAGTATTTT; CDR3aa: CASSVGVAVGTDTQYF
abundance: NA; j_gene: TRBJ1-6; d_gene: NA; v_gene: TRBV7-8; CDR3nt: TGTGCCAGCAGCTTGGACGGGACACCCTATTCACCCCTCCACTTT; CDR3aa: CASSLDGTPYSPLHF
abundance: NA; j_gene: TRBJ2-7; d_gene: NA; v_gene: TRBV6-5; CDR3nt: TGTGCCAGCAGTTACCGGACTTCAATTCCCTACGAGCAGTACTTC; CDR3aa: CASSYRTSIPYEQYF
abundance: NA; j_gene: TRBJ1-2; d_gene: NA; v_gene: TRBV7-9; CDR3nt: TGTGCCAGCAGCGCAAGGGTGGAGAACTATGGCTACACCTTC; CDR3aa: CASSARVENYGYTF
abundance: NA; j_gene: TRBJ1-1; d_gene: NA; v_gene: TRBV5-1; CDR3nt: TGCGCCAGCACCCTGTCGATACTCGGGTCTGAAGCTTTCTTT; CDR3aa: CASTLSILGSEAFF
abundance: few; j_gene: TRBJ1-2; d_gene: NA; v_gene: TRBV5-1; CDR3nt: TGCGCCAGCAGCTTGGAGGTGCAGGGCGATGGCTACACCTTC; CDR3aa: CASSLEVQGDGYTF
abundance: few; j_gene: TRBJ2-7; d_gene: NA; v_gene: TRBV2; CDR3nt: TGTGCCAGCAGCGAACTAGAAGCCTACGAGCAGTACTTC; CDR3aa: CASSELEAYEQYF
abundance: few; j_gene: TRBJ2-1; d_gene: TRBD1; v_gene: TRBV5-5; CDR3nt: TGTGCCAGCAGCTTTGACAGGGACCTAAAGAATGAGCAGTTCTTC; CDR3aa: CASSFDRDLKNEQFF
abundance: few; j_gene: TRBJ2-3; d_gene: NA; v_gene: TRBV6-1; CDR3nt: TGTGCCAGCAGTCGGGGACATCTGAAAGATACGCAGTATTTT; CDR3aa: CASSRGHLKDTQYF
abundance: NA; j_gene: TRBJ2-7; d_gene: TRBD2; v_gene: TRBV13; CDR3nt: TGTGCCAGCAGCCCCGAGTCGGGGCTAGCGGGGGCTGAGCAGTACTTC; CDR3aa: CASSPESGLAGAEQYF
abundance: NA; j_gene: TRBJ2-5; d_gene: NA; v_gene: TRBV20-1; CDR3nt: TGCAGTGCTAGAGAAGGGGTCTACGAGACCCAGTACTTC; CDR3aa: CSAREGVYETQYF
abundance: few; j_gene: TRBJ2-2; d_gene: NA; v_gene: TRBV4-2; CDR3nt: TGTGCCAGCAGCCTTCTTGGTGGGGACCGAGACACCGGGGAGCTGTTTTTT; CDR3aa: CASSLLGGDRDTGELFF
abundance: NA; j_gene: TRBJ2-1; d_gene: NA; v_gene: TRBV29-1; CDR3nt: TGCAGCGCCCACGCCAGGGTCGGTTACAATGAGCAGTTCTTC; CDR3aa: CSAHARVGYNEQFF
abundance: NA; j_gene: TRBJ2-1; d_gene: TRBD1; v_gene: TRBV20-1; CDR3nt: TGCAGTGCCGAAGGGGGCCGTCGAAATGAGCAGTTCTTC; CDR3aa: CSAEGGRRNEQFF
abundance: few; j_gene: TRBJ1-1; d_gene: TRBD1; v_gene: TRBV7-9; CDR3nt: TGTGCCAGCAGCCCGGGGACAGGTCAACGGGGCACTGAAGCTTTCTTT; CDR3aa: CASSPGTGQRGTEAFF
abundance: few; j_gene: TRBJ2-1; d_gene: NA; v_gene: TRBV5-1; CDR3nt: TGCGCCAGCAGCTTGGAGAGTTCCGATGAGCAGTTCTTC; CDR3aa: CASSLESSDEQFF
abundance: NA; j_gene: TRBJ2-1; d_gene: NA; v_gene: TRBV19; CDR3nt: TGTGCCAGTAGTGTGGACAGAGACAATGAGCAGTTCTTC; CDR3aa: CASSVDRDNEQFF
abundance: few; j_gene: TRBJ2-3; d_gene: TRBD1; v_gene: TRBV5-5; CDR3nt: TGTGCCAGCCGCGATTCCGGGACAGGGTCAGATACGCAGTATTTT; CDR3aa: CASRDSGTGSDTQYF
abundance: NA; j_gene: TRBJ2-7; d_gene: NA; v_gene: TRBV30; CDR3nt: TGTGCCTGGAGTGTCACTCGCGAGCAGTACTTC; CDR3aa: CAWSVTREQYF
abundance: NA; j_gene: TRBJ2-7; d_gene: NA; v_gene: TRBV20-1; CDR3nt: TGCAGTGCCTTTAGGGGTCCCTCCTACGAGCAGTACTTC; CDR3aa: CSAFRGPSYEQYF
abundance: many; j_gene: TRBJ2-1; d_gene: TRBD2; v_gene: TRBV29-1; CDR3nt: TGCAGCGTTGGGGGCGGGGGTGCCTACAATGAGCAGTTCTTC; CDR3aa: CSVGGGGAYNEQFF
abundance: NA; j_gene: TRBJ1-1; d_gene: NA; v_gene: TRBV12-3/TRBV12-4; CDR3nt: TGTGCCAGCAGTTTAGGTCGGGCCGAGAAAGCTTTCTTT; CDR3aa: CASSLGRAEKAFF
abundance: NA; j_gene: TRBJ2-1; d_gene: TRBD2; v_gene: TRBV7-7; CDR3nt: TGTGCTAGCAGCTTAGGGTTAGCGGGGAGGAACAATGAGCAGTTCTTC; CDR3aa: CASSLGLAGRNNEQFF
abundance: many; j_gene: TRBJ2-2; d_gene: NA; v_gene: TRBV12-3/TRBV12-4; CDR3nt: TGTGCCAGCCTTGGAGCGAACACCGGGGAGCTGTTTTTT; CDR3aa: CASLGANTGELFF
abundance: NA; j_gene: TRBJ2-1; d_gene: NA; v_gene: TRBV12-3/TRBV12-4; CDR3nt: TGTGCCAGCAGACAGACAGGCTACAATGAGCAGTTCTTC; CDR3aa: CASRQTGYNEQFF
abundance: NA; j_gene: TRBJ2-7; d_gene: TRBD2; v_gene: TRBV11-2; CDR3nt: TGTGCCAGCAGCTTAGTCTACGGAGCGGGGAGCTCCTACGAGCAGTACTTC; CDR3aa: CASSLVYGAGSSYEQYF
abundance: few; j_gene: TRBJ1-5; d_gene: NA; v_gene: TRBV20-1; CDR3nt: TGCAGTGCGCGGACAGAAAATCAGCCCCAGCATTTT; CDR3aa: CSARTENQPQHF
abundance: few; j_gene: TRBJ2-1; d_gene: TRBD1; v_gene: TRBV10-3; CDR3nt: TGTGCCATCAGTGGCGGGCAGGGGGTAGGGAATGAGCAGTTCTTC; CDR3aa: CAISGGQGVGNEQFF
abundance: NA; j_gene: TRBJ2-3; d_gene: NA; v_gene: TRBV25-1; CDR3nt: TGTGCCAGTTCGCCCGCCGAGGGGAGGGGGCGAGCAGATACGCAGTATTTT; CDR3aa: CASSPAEGRGRADTQYF
abundance: NA; j_gene: TRBJ2-2; d_gene: NA; v_gene: TRBV20-1; CDR3nt: TGCAGTGCTATGGGAAACACCGGGGAGCTGTTTTTT; CDR3aa: CSAMGNTGELFF
abundance: few; j_gene: TRBJ2-2; d_gene: NA; v_gene: TRBV12-3/TRBV12-4; CDR3nt: TGTGCCAGCAGTTTGTGGCCGGGAAACACCGGGGAGCTGTTTTTT; CDR3aa: CASSLWPGNTGELFF
abundance: NA; j_gene: TRBJ2-7; d_gene: NA; v_gene: TRBV29-1; CDR3nt: TGCAGCGTTGAAGATCGGTCAAATCCCTACGAGCAGTACTTC; CDR3aa: CSVEDRSNPYEQYF
abundance: NA; j_gene: TRBJ1-2; d_gene: TRBD1; v_gene: TRBV20-1; CDR3nt: TGCAGTGCTAGGTCAGGAACAGGGGGCTATGGCTACACCTTC; CDR3aa: CSARSGTGGYGYTF
abundance: NA; j_gene: TRBJ2-5; d_gene: NA; v_gene: TRBV2; CDR3nt: TGTGCCAGCAGTTTCGGTCGGACTGGAGGGACCCAGTACTTC; CDR3aa: CASSFGRTGGTQYF
abundance: NA; j_gene: TRBJ2-1; d_gene: TRBD2; v_gene: TRBV6-2/TRBV6-3; CDR3nt: TGTGCCAGCAGCCTCACCTACCCGGGACTAGCGGGAGGAAGCTCCTACAATGAGCAGTTCTTC; CDR3aa: CASSLTYPGLAGGSSYNEQFF
abundance: few; j_gene: TRBJ1-1; d_gene: NA; v_gene: TRBV3-1; CDR3nt: TGTGCCAGCAGCCAGGCCGGGGGTGAGGCTGAAGCTTTCTTT; CDR3aa: CASSQAGGEAEAFF
abundance: NA; j_gene: TRBJ1-3; d_gene: NA; v_gene: TRBV12-3/TRBV12-4; CDR3nt: TGTGCCACCCAGCCTCACCCCAGGAGGAGAAACACCATATATTTT; CDR3aa: CATQPHPRRRNTIYF
abundance: NA; j_gene: TRBJ2-7; d_gene: TRBD2; v_gene: TRBV7-9; CDR3nt: TGTGCCAGCAGTCCTAGCGGGAGGGAGTACGAGCAGTACTTC; CDR3aa: CASSPSGREYEQYF
abundance: NA; j_gene: TRBJ2-7; d_gene: NA; v_gene: TRBV10-3; CDR3nt: TGTGCCATCGGAAAGGACGCGGATACCTACGAGCAGTACTTC; CDR3aa: CAIGKDADTYEQYF